This T cell receptor beta chain is from a study of pediatric ulcerative colitis. Notes on the study in general: Blood-rectal clonal overlap within each person was significantly higher in ulcerative colitis patients than controls.

This was a survey-level run. Assay used: immunoSEQ multiplex PCR; TCRdb lists only in-frame clones, some missing. The sample holds approximately 32,000 clones, around 82% seen once. Of note for this clone: Its target is not known.

Germline V gene sequence: CDR1 SGHKS, CDR2 YYEKEE (reference sequence). The CDR3 has 12 amino acids. V lost 4 bases and J lost 2, with 6 bases in between. This TCR derives from a boy younger than 18 with severe ulcerative colitis. The sequenced material came from blood. V usage is TRBV5-5 and J usage is TRBJ1-1; D not resolved. CDR3 coding DNA: TGTGCCAGCAGCGTAATAAACACTGAAGCTTTCTTT. Protein: CASSVINTEAFF.